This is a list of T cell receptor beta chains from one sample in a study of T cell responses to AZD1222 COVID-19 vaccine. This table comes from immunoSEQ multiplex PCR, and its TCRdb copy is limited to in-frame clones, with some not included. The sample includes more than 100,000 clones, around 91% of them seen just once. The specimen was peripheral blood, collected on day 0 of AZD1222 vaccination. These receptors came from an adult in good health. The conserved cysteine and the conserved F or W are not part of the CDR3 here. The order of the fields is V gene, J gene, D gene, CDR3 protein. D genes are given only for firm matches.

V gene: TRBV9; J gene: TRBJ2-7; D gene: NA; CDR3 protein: ASSVSLSSYEQY
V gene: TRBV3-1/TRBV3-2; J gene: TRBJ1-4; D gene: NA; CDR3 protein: ASSNGTGTGLKKLF
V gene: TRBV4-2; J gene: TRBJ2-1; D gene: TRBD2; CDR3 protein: ASSQARTSGSRGPSNEQF
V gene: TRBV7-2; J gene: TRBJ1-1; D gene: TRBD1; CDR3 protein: ASSLGTVVPQEAF
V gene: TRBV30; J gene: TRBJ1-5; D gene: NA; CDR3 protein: AWSGPSGGNQPQH
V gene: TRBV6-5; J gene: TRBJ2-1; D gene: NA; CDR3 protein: ASSFRGADYNEQF
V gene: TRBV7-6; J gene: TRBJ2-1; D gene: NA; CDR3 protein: ASSSGRSSYNEQF
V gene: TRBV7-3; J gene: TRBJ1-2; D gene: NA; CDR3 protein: ASSPGDGYGYT
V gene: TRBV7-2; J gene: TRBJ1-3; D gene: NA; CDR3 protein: ASSLYVVSGNTIY
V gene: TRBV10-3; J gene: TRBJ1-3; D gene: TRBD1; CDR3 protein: ANAPEGGFGNTIY
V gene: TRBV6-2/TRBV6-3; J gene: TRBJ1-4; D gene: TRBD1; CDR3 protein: ASSSHRDSDEKLF
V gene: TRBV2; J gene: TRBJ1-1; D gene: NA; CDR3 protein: ASRGRSYLSTEAF
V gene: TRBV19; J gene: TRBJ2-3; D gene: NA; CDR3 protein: ASSNGGGTDTQY
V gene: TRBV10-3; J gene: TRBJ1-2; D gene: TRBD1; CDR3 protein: AISELDRGYGYT
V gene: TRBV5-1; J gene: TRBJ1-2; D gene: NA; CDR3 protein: ASYNTGGYGYT
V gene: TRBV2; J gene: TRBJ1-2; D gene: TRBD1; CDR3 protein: ASSLGQAYNYGYT
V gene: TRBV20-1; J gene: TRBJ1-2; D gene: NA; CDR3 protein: SASDGVPGYT
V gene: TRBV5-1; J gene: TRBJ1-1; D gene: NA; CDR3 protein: ASSLVAGNTEAF
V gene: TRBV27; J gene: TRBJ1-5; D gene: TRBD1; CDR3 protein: ASSPGQGNQPQH
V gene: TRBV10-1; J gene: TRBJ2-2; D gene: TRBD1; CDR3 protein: ASSPGQGAGELF
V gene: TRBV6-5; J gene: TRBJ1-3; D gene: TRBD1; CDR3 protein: ASKQGAGNTIY
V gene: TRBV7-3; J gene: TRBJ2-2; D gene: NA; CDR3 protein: ASTTPNTGELF
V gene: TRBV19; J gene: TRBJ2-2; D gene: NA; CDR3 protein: ASSNVGRHLNTGELF
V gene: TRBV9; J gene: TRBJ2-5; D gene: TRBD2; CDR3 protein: ASSVGRTSVETQY
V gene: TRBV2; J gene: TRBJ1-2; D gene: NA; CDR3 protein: ASSEQQEHGYT
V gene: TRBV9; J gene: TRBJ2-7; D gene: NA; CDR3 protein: ASSVGDSSSYEQY
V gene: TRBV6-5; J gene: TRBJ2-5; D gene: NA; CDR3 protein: ASRMTVQETQY
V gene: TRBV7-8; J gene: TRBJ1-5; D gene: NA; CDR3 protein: ASSSFRQGLHGKGNQPQH
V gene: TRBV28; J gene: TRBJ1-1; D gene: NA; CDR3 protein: ASSPPGGGRTEAF
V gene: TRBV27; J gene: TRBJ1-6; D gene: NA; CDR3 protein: ASSLDTFNSPLH
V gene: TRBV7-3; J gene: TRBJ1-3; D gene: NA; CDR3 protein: ASSLGPSGNTIY
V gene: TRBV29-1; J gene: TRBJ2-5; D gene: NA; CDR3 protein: SALGTQETQY
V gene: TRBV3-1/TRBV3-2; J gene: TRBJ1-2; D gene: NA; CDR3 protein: ASSQDGAIGYGYT
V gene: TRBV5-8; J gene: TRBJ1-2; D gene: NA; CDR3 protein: ASTPAGRTFYGYT
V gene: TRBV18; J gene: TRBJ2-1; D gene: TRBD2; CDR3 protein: ASSPSFGTSGISDNEQF
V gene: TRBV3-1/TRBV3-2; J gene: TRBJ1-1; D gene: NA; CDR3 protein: ASSPNLNTEAF
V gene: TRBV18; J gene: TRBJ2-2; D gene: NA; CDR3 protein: ASSPGGQAGELF
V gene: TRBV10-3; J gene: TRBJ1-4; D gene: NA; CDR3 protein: ATALYQEEKLF
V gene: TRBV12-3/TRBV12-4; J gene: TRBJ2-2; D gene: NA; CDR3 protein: ASSLDYTGELF
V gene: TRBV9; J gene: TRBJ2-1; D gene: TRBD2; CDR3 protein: ASTPPGASGYNEQF
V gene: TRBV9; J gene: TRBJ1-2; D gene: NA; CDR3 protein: ASSVDSGANYGYT
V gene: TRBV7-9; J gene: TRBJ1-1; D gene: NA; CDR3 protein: ASSSPAGDNTEAF
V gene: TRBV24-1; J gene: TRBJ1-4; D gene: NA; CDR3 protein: ATSDSGQQEKLF
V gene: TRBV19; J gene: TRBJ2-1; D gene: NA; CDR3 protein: ASSIRAGLSNEQF
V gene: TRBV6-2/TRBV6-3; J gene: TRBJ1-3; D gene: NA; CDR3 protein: ASSQDGSSGNTIY
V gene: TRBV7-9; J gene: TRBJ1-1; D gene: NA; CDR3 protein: ASSPGWTEAF
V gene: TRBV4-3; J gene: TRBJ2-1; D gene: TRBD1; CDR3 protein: ASALRQGAVHSYNEQF
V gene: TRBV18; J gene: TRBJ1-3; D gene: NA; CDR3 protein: ASSPERSSGNTIY